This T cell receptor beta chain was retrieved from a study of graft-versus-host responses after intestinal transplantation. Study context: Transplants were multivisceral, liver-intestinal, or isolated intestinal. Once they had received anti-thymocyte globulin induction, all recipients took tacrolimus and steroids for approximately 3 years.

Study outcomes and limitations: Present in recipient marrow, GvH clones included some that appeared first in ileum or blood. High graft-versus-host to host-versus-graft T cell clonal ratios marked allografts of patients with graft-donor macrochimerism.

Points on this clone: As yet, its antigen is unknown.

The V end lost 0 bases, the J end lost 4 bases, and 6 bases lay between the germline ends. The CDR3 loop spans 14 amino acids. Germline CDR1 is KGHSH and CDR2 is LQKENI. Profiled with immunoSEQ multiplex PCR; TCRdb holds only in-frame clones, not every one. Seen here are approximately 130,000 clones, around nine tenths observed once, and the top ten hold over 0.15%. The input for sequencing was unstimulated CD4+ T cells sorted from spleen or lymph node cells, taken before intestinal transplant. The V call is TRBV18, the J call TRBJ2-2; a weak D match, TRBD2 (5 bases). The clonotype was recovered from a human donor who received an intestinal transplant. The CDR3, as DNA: TGTGCCAGCTCACCACCGGCGGGCACCGGGGAGCTGTTTTTT. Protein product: CASSPPAGTGELFF.